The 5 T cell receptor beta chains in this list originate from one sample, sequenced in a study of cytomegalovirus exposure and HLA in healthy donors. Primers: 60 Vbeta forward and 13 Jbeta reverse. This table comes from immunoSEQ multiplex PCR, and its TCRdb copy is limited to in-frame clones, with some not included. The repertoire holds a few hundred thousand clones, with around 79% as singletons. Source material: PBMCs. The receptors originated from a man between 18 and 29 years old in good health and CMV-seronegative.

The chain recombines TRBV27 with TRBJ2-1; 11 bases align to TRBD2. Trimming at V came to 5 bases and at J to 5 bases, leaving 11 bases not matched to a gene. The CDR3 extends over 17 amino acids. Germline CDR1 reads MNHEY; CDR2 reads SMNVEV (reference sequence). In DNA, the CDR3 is TGTGCCAGCAGTCCATACTCTCTAGCGGGAGGTCACAATGAGCAGTTCTTC. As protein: CASSPYSLAGGHNEQFF.

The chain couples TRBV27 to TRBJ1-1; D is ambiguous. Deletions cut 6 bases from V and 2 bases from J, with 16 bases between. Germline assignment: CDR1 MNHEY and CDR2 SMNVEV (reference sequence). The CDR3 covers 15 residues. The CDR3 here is CASRFDTTPNTEAFF. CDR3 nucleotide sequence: TGTGCCAGCAGATTTGACACGACCCCTAACACTGAAGCTTTCTTT.

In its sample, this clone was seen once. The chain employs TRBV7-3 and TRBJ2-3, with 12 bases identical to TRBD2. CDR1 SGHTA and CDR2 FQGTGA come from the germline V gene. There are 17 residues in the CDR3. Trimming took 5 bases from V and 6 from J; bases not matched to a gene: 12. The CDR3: CASSAPTSGSAKDTQYF. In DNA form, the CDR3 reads TGTGCCAGCAGCGCCCCGACTAGCGGGAGCGCTAAGGATACGCAGTATTTT.

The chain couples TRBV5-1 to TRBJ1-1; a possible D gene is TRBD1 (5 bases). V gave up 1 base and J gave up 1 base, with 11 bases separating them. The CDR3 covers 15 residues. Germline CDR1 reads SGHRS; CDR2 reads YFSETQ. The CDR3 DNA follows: TGCGCCAGCAGCTTGAGGGCCAGGGCGAACACTGAAGCTTTCTTT. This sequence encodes CASSLRARANTEAFF.

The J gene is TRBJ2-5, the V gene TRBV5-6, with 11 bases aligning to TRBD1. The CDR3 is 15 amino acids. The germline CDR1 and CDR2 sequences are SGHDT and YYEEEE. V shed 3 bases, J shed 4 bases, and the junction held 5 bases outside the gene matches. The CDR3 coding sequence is TGTGCCAGCAGCTCGGGACAGGGGGTAGGAGAGACCCAGTACTTC. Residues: CASSSGQGVGETQYF.